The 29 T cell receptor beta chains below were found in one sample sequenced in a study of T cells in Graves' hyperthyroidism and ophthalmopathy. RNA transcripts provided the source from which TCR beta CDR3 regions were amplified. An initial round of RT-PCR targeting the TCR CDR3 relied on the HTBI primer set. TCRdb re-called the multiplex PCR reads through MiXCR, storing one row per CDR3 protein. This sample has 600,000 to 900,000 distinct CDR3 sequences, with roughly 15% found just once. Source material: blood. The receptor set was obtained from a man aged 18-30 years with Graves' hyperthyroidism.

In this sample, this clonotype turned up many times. The chain's CDR3 is CAWRREGNSPLHF. The CDR3 DNA reads TGTGCCTGGCGCAGGGAAGGGAATTCACCCCTCCACTTT. The chain is built from TRBV30 and TRBJ1-6, with D tentatively TRBD1 (5 bases). With 5 bases removed from V and 7 bases from J, the gap between germline ends came to 12 bases. From germline, CDR1 is GTSNPN and CDR2 SVGIG (reference sequence). This CDR3 region has 13 residues.

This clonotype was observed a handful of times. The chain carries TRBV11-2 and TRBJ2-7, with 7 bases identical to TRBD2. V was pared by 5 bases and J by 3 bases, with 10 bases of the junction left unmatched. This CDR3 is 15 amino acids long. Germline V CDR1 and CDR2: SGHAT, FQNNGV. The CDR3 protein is CASSPRRSGNYEQYF. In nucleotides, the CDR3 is TGTGCCAGCAGCCCTAGGAGGAGCGGGAACTACGAGCAGTACTTC.

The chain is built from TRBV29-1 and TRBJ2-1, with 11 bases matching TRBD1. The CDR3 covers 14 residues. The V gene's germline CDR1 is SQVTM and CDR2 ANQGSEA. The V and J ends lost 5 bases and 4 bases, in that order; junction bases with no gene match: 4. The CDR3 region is CSVPGTGGYNEQFF. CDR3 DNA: TGCAGCGTTCCCGGGACAGGGGGGTACAATGAGCAGTTCTTC.

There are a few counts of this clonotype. In DNA form, the CDR3 reads TGCAGCGTTGAATTGGGGGCTAGCGCCGAGTACGAGCAGTACTTC. This translates into CSVELGASAEYEQYF. This rearrangement joins TRBV29-1 to TRBJ2-7, with D perhaps given as TRBD1 or TRBD2 (6 bases each). This CDR3 contains 15 residues. CDR1 SQVTM and CDR2 ANQGSEA come from the germline V gene. Between the trimmed V and J ends, which lost 2 bases and 4 bases, there was a span of 18 bases.

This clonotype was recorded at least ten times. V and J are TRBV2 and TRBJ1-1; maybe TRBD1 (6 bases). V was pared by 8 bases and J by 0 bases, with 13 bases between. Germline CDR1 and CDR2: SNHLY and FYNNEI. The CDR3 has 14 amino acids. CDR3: CASDSQGMNTEAFF. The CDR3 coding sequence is TGTGCCAGCGATTCCCAGGGGATGAACACTGAAGCTTTCTTT.

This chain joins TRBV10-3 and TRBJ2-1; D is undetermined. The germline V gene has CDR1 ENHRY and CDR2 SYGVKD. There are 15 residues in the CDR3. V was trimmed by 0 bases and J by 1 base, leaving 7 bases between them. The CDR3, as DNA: TGTGCCATCAGTGAGTCAAAGGGATCCTACAATGAGCAGTTCTTC. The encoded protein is CAISESKGSYNEQFF.

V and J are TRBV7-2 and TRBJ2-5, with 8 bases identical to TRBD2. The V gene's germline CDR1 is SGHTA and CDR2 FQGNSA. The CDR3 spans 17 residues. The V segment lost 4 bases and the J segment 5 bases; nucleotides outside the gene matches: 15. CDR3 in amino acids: CASSSTFGGVPGETQYF. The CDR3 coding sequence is TGTGCCAGCAGCTCCACCTTCGGGGGGGTCCCGGGGGAGACCCAGTACTTC.

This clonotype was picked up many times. CDR3 protein: CASSRWSEQYF. For the CDR3, the DNA is TGTGCCAGCTCTAGATGGTCCGAGCAGTACTTC. V is TRBV28 and J is TRBJ2-7; D is ambiguous. Trimming took off 8 bases at V and 6 bases at J, with 11 bases between the two ends. CDR3 length: 11 amino acids. Germline CDR1 reads MDHEN; CDR2 reads SYDVKM.

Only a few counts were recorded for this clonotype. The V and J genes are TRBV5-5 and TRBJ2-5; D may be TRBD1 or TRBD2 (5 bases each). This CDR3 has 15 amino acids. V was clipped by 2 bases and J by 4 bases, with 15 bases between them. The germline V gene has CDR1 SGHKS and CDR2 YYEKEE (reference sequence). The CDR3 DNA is TGTGCCAGCAGCTTAGGGAGAGCAGGGCCAGAGACCCAGTACTTC. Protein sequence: CASSLGRAGPETQYF.

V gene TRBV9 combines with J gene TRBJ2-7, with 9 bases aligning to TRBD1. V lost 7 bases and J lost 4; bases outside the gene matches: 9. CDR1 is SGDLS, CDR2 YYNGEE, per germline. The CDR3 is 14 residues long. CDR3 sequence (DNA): TGTGCCAGCTCCGCACAGGGGGCAGGGTACGAGCAGTACTTC. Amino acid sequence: CASSAQGAGYEQYF.

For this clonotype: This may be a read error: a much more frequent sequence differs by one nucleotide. CDR3 sequence reads: CASSLMTECEQYF. The CDR3 DNA reads TGTGCCAGCAGTTTAATGACAGAGTGCGAGCAGTACTTC. The genes are TRBV12-3 or TRBV12-4 and TRBJ2-7, with D perhaps matching TRBD1 (5 bases). The ends were cut back, 2 bases at V and 6 bases at J, with 11 bases in the middle. The CDR3 is 13 amino acids.

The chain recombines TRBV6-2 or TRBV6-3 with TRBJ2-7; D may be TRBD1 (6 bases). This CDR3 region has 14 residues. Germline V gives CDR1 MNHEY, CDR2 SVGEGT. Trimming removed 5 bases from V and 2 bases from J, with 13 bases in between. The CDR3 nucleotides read TGTGCCAGCAGTAACGTCGACAGGCCCTACGAGCAGTACTTC. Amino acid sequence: CASSNVDRPYEQYF.

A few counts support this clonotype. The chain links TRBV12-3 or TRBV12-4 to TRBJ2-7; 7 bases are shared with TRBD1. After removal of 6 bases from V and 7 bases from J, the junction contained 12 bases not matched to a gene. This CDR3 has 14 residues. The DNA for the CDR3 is TGTGCCAGCAGCCGGGGACAGTCCTTACGTGAGCAGTACTTC. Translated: CASSRGQSLREQYF.

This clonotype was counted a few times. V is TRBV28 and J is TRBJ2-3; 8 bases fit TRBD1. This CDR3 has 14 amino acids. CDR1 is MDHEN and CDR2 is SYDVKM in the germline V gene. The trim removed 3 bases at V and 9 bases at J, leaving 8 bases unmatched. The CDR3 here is CASSFHSGGDTQYF. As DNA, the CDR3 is TGTGCCAGCAGTTTCCACTCAGGGGGCGACACGCAGTATTTT. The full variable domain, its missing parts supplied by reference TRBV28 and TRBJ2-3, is DVKVTQSSRYLVKRTGEKVFLECVQDMDHENMFWYRQDPGLGLRLIYFSYDVKMKEKGDIPEGYSVSREKKERFSLILESASTNQTSMYLCASSFHSGGDTQYFGPGTRLTVL.

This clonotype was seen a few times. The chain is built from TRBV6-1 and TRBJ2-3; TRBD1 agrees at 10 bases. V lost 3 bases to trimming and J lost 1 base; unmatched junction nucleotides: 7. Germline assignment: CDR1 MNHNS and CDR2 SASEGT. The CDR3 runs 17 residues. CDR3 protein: CASSDSGQGMGTDTQYF. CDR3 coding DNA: TGTGCCAGCAGTGACTCGGGACAGGGGATGGGCACAGATACGCAGTATTTT.

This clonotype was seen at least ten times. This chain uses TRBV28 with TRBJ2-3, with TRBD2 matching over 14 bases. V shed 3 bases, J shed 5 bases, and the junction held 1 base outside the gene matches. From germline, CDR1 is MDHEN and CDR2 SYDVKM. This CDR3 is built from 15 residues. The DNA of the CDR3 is TGTGCCAGCAGTTTGACTAGCGGGAGGGAAGATACGCAGTATTTT. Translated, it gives CASSLTSGREDTQYF.

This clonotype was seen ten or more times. CDR3: CATREGTDTQYF. For the CDR3, the DNA is TGTGCCACCCGAGAGGGAACAGATACGCAGTATTTT. The gene calls are TRBV12-3 or TRBV12-4 and TRBJ2-3, with TRBD2 as a possible D gene (5 bases). CDR3 length: 12 amino acids. V shed 10 bases and J shed 3 bases, with 11 bases lying between them.

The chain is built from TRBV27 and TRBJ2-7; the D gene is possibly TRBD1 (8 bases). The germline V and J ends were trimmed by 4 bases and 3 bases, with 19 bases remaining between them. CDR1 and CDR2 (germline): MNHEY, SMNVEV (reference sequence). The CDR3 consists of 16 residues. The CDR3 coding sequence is TGTGCCAGCAGTTCCCTCTGGACAGGGAGGGACTACGAGCAGTACTTC. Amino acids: CASSSLWTGRDYEQYF.

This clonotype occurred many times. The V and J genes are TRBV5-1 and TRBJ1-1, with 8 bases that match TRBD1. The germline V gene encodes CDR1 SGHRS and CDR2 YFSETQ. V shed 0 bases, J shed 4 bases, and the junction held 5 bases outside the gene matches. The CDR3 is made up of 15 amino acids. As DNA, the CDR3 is TGCGCCAGCAGCTTGGATACAGGGGGAGTCACTGAAGCTTTCTTT. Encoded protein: CASSLDTGGVTEAFF.

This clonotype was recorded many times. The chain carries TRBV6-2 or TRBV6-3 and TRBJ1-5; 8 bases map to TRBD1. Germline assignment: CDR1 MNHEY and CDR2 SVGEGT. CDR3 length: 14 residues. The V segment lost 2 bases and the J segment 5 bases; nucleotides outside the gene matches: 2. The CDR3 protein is CASSYGQGDQPQHF. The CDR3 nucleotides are TGTGCCAGCAGTTACGGACAGGGAGATCAGCCCCAGCATTTT.

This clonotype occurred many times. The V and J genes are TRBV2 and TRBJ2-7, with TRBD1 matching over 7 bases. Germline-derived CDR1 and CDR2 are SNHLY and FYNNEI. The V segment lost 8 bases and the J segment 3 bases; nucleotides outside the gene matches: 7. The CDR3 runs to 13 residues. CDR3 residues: CASVSTGSYEQYF. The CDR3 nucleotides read TGTGCCAGCGTTTCGACAGGGAGCTACGAGCAGTACTTC.

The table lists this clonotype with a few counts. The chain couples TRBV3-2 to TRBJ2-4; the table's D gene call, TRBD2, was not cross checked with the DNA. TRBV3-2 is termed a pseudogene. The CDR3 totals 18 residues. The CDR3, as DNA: TGTGCCAGCAGCCAAGACCCCACTAGCGGCAGACCCAAAAACATTCAGTACTTC. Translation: CASSQDPTSGRPKNIQYF.

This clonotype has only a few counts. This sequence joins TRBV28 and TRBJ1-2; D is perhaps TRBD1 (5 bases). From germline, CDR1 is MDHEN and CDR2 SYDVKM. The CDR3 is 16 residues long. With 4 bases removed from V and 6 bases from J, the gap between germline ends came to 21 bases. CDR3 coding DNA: TGTGCCAGCAGTTCCCGGACTGCAGGGCGGGTACATGGCTACACCTTC. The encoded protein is CASSSRTAGRVHGYTF.

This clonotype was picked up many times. The CDR3 is CASSHAKNQPQHF. The CDR3 DNA is TGTGCCAGCAGTCACGCAAAGAATCAGCCCCAGCATTTT. V is TRBV28 and J is TRBJ1-5; D gene uncertain. In germline, CDR1 is MDHEN, CDR2 SYDVKM. This CDR3 region has 13 residues. Trimming took 5 bases from V and 4 from J, leaving 9 bases between them.

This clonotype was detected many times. This CDR3 reads CASITTGGITEAFF. As DNA, the CDR3 is TGTGCCAGCATTACCACAGGGGGTATCACTGAAGCTTTCTTT. The chain joins TRBV12-3 or TRBV12-4 to TRBJ1-1; 8 nucleotides line up with TRBD1. The CDR3 is made up of 14 amino acids. V shed 7 bases and J 4 bases; nucleotides not matched to a gene: 8.

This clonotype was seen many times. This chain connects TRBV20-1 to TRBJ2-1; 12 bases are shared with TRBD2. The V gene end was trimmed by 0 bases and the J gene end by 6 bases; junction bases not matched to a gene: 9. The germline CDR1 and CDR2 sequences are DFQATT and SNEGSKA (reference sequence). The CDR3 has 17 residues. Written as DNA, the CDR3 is TGCAGTGCTAGAGATTTGAGACTAGCGGGAGTGGGCAATGAGCAGTTCTTC. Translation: CSARDLRLAGVGNEQFF.

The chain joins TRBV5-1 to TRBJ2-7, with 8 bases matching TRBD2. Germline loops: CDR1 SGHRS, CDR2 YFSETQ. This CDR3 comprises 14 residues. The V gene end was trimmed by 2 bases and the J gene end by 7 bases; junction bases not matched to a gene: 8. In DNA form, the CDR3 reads TGCGCCAGCAGCTTCAGTAGCGGGACTCCTGAGCAGTACTTC. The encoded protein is CASSFSSGTPEQYF. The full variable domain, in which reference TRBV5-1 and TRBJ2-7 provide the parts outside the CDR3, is KAGVTQTPRYLIKTRGQQVTLSCSPISGHRSVSWYQQTPGQGLQFLFEYFSETQRNKGNFPGRFSGRQFSNSRSEMNVSTLELGDSALYLCASSFSSGTPEQYFGPGTRLTVT.

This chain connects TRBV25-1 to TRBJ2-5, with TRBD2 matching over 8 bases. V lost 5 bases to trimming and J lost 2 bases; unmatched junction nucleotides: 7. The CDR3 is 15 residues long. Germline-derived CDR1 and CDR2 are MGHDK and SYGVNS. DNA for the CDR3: TGTGCCAGCAGTACCCGGGGGGGATTACAAGAGACCCAGTACTTC. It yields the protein CASSTRGGLQETQYF.

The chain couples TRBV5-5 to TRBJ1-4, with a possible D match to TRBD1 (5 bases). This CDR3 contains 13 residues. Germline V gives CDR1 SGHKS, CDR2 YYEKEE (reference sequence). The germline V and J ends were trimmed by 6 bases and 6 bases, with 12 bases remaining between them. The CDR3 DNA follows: TGTGCCAGCAACGAAGGGGAATATGAAAAACTGTTTTTT. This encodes CASNEGEYEKLFF.